This T cell receptor (beta chain) appears in the sequencing data of a study of T cells after yellow fever vaccination. Study-wide results and caveats: Abundant contaminating clonotypes from the bulk population could appear in FACS-sorted repertoires.

TCRdb re-analysed the 5' RACE reads in MiXCR, keeping a single row per CDR3 protein. Of about 400,000 distinct CDR3 sequences in the sample, 11% were seen once. A few counts support this clonotype. The antigen remains undetermined. V gave up 7 bases and J gave up 3 bases, with 19 bases separating them. CDR3 length equals 15 residues. Germline V CDR1 and CDR2: SGHNT, YYREEE (reference sequence). This specimen consisted of PBMCs, obtained on the day of the first yellow fever vaccination. This TCR was recovered from a man aged 18 to 29 who received the YFV17D yellow fever vaccine. The genes are TRBV5-4 and TRBJ2-5; D perhaps matches TRBD2 (6 bases). This CDR3 is CASGQGRGGEETQYF. The CDR3 DNA reads TGTGCCAGCGGGCAGGGTCGGGGAGGTGAAGAGACCCAGTACTTC.